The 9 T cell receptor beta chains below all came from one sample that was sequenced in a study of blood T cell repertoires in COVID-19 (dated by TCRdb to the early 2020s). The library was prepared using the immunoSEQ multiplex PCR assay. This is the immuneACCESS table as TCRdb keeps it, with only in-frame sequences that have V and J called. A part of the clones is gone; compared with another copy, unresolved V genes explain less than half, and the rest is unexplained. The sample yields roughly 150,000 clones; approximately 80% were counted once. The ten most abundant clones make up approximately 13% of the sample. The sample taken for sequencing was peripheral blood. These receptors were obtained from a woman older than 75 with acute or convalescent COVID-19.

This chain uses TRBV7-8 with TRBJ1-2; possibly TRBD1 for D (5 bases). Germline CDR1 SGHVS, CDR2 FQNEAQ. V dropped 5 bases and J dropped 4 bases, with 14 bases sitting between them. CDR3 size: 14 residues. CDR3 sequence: CASSPWGGSYGYTF. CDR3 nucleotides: TGTGCCAGCAGCCCGTGGGGGGGTAGCTATGGCTACACCTTC.

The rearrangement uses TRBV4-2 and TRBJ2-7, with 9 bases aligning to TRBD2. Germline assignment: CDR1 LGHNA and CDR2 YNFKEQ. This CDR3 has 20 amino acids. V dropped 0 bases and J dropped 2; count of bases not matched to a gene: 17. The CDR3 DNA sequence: TGTGCCAGCAGCCAAGAACCGGGGGGACTAGCCGCAAGACAAACCTACGAGCAGTACTTC. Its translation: CASSQEPGGLAARQTYEQYF.

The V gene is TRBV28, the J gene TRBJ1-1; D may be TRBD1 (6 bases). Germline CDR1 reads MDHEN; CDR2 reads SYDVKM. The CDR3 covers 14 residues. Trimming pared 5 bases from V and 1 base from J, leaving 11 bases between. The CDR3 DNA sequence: TGTGCCAGCAGTCCGGGACATCCGAACACTGAAGCTTTCTTT. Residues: CASSPGHPNTEAFF.

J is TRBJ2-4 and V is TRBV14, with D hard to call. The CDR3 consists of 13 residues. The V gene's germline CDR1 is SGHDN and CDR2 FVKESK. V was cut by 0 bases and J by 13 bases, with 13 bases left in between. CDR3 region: CASSQDLHSLQYF. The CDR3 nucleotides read TGTGCCAGCAGCCAAGATCTGCACAGCTTACAGTACTTC.

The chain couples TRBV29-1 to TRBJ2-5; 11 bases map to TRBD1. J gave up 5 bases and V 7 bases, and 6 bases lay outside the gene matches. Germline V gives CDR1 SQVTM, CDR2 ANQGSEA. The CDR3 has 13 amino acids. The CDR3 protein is CSGRRTGGETQYF. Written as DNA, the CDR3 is TGCAGCGGACGAAGGACAGGGGGCGAGACCCAGTACTTC.

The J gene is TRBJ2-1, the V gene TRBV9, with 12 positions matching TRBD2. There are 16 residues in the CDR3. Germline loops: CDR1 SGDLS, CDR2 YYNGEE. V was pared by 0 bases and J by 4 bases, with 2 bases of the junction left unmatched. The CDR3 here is CASSVELAGGYNEQFF. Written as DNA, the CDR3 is TGTGCCAGCAGCGTAGAACTAGCGGGAGGATACAATGAGCAGTTCTTC.

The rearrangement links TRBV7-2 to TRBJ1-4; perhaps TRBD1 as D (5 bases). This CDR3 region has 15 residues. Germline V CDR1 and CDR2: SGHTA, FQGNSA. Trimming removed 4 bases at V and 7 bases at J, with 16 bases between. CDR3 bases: TGTGCCAGCAGCTCAAGGGCAGGGCGAGGTGAAAAACTGTTTTTT. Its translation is CASSSRAGRGEKLFF.

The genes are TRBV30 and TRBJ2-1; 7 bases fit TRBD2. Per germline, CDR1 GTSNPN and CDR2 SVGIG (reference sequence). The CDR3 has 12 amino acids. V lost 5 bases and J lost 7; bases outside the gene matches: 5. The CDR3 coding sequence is TGTGCCTGGGGGAGGGCCAGGAATGAGCAGTTCTTC. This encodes CAWGRARNEQFF. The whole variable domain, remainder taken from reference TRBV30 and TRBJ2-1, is SQTIHQWPATLVQPVGSPLSLECTVEGTSNPNLYWYRQAAGRGLQLLFYSVGIGQISSEVPQNLSASRPQDRQFILSSKKLLLSDSGFYLCAWGRARNEQFFGPGTRLTVL.

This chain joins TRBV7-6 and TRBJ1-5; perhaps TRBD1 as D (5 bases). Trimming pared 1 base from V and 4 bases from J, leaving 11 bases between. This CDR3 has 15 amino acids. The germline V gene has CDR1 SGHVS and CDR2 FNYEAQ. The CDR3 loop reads CASSLGGGENQPQHF. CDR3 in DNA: TGTGCCAGCAGCTTAGGCGGGGGAGAAAATCAGCCCCAGCATTTT.